Presented here are 16 T cell receptor beta chains from one specimen sequenced in a study of OX40 agonist ivuxolimab in advanced cancers. Repertoires were generated with immunoSEQ multiplex PCR, while TCRdb's copy carries only in-frame clones and drops some. The sample shows around 67,000 clones, approximately 80% of them seen only once. The sequencing used CD4+ or CD8+ T cells sorted from blood, collected in a trial of the OX40 agonist ivuxolimab. All receptors derive from an adult with an advanced solid tumor such as melanoma, head and neck, liver or kidney cancer.

The J gene is TRBJ1-5, the V gene TRBV28; perhaps TRBD1 as D (6 bases). The CDR3 totals 14 residues. V lost 1 base and J 5 bases, leaving 9 bases between the germline ends. Per germline, CDR1 MDHEN and CDR2 SYDVKM. CDR3 DNA sequence: TGTGCCAGCAGTTTATCAGGGGTCGATCAGCCCCAGCATTTT. It translates to CASSLSGVDQPQHF.

This chain connects TRBV6-5 to TRBJ2-3, with 8 bases that match TRBD2. Germline V gene data show CDR1 as MNHEY and CDR2 as SVGAGI. V was pared by 6 bases and J by 7 bases, with 3 bases of the junction left unmatched. CDR3 size: 12 residues. CDR3 sequence: CASRTGGNTQYF. CDR3 in DNA: TGTGCCAGCAGAACGGGAGGGAATACGCAGTATTTT.

The chain combines TRBV5-4 with TRBJ1-1; 11 nucleotides align to TRBD1. The CDR3 is 16 amino acids. V shed 4 bases and J 5 bases; nucleotides not matched to a gene: 10. The germline CDR1 and CDR2 sequences are SGHNT and YYREEE (reference sequence). The CDR3 DNA reads as TGTGCCAGCAGCACCCGGACAGGGGGCCTGGGGACTGAAGCTTTCTTT. Translation gives CASSTRTGGLGTEAFF.

This chain links TRBV7-3 with TRBJ1-2, with 7 bases aligning to TRBD1. The CDR3 runs to 13 residues. Per the germline V gene, CDR1 is SGHTA and CDR2 is FQGTGA. J gave up 11 bases and V 0 bases, and 6 bases lay outside the gene matches. CDR3 amino acids: CASSLTAGTVYTF. As DNA, the CDR3 is TGTGCCAGCAGCTTAACGGCCGGGACAGTTTACACCTTC.

This clone was detected once. The rearrangement joins TRBV7-2 to TRBJ2-3, with D tentatively TRBD2 (5 bases). Trimming took off 5 bases at V and 1 base at J, with 7 bases between the two ends. The CDR3 totals 13 residues. Germline V gene data show CDR1 as SGHTA and CDR2 as FQGNSA. CDR3: CASSPSRTDTQYF. For the CDR3, the DNA is TGTGCCAGCAGCCCTAGCCGCACAGATACGCAGTATTTT.

This clone was picked up a small number of times. This chain links TRBV10-2 with TRBJ1-6; TRBD1 matches 10 bases. This CDR3 contains 15 residues. With 5 bases clipped from V and 5 bases from J, the junction kept 3 bases outside the gene matches. The V gene's germline CDR1 is WSHSY and CDR2 SAAADI. CDR3 coding DNA: TGCGCCAGCAGTAGGACAGGGGGTAATAATTCACCCCTCCACTTT. It yields the protein CASSRTGGNNSPLHF.

The CDR3 region is CASSLRDRGSGNTIYF. The DNA for the CDR3 is TGCGCCAGCAGCCTCCGGGACAGGGGCTCTGGAAACACCATATATTTT. V and J are TRBV4-1 and TRBJ1-3; 10 bases match TRBD1. V dropped 4 bases and J dropped 0; count of bases not matched to a gene: 3. Germline V gene lookup returns CDR1 MGHRA and CDR2 YSYEKL. The length of the CDR3 is 16 residues.

The rearrangement joins TRBV4-1 to TRBJ2-2; 11 positions agree with TRBD2. Germline loops: CDR1 MGHRA, CDR2 YSYEKL. This CDR3 has 14 residues. Trimming at V came to 9 bases and at J to 1 base, leaving 1 base not matched to a gene. DNA of the CDR3: TGCGCCAGTAGCGGGGGGGAGAACACCGGGGAGCTGTTTTTT. Its translation: CASSGGENTGELFF.

This chain uses TRBV7-9 with TRBJ1-4; D gene ambiguous. Germline-derived CDR1 and CDR2 are SEHNR and FQNEAQ (reference sequence). V was shortened by 6 bases and J by 5 bases, with 13 bases between the two germline ends. CDR3 length equals 14 residues. CDR3 protein: CASSYVTGNEKLFF. The CDR3 nucleotides are TGTGCCAGCAGTTACGTAACCGGGAATGAAAAACTGTTTTTT.

V and J are TRBV5-1 and TRBJ2-7, with 10 bases lining up with TRBD2. CDR3 length: 15 amino acids. The germline gives CDR1 SGHRS, CDR2 YFSETQ. With 2 bases clipped from V and 1 base from J, the junction kept 3 bases outside the gene matches. This CDR3 is CASSLTSGDSYEQYV. The CDR3 nucleotides read TGCGCCAGCAGCTTAACTAGCGGGGATTCCTACGAGCAGTACGTC.

This clone has a handful of counts. V is TRBV2 and J is TRBJ2-1, with D uncertain. The CDR3 totals 16 residues. Germline V lookup: CDR1 SNHLY, CDR2 FYNNEI. Trimming removed 6 bases from V and 8 bases from J, with 23 bases in between. The CDR3: CASSQSPVPTSYEQFF. CDR3 nucleotides: TGTGCCAGCAGCCAATCCCCCGTACCCACCTCTTATGAGCAGTTCTTC.

A remark on this clone: The junction shows a germline mismatch at one end, possibly a read error. The chain has TRBV7-2 and TRBJ2-7, with 9 bases identical to TRBD1. Per germline, CDR1 SGHTA and CDR2 FQGNSA. The CDR3 consists of 15 residues. CDR3 region: CASSSKGQGSFEQYF. The CDR3 nucleotides read TGTGCCAGCAGCTCCAAGGGACAGGGATCCTTCGAGCAGTACTTC. The variable domain in full, with the rest retrieved from reference TRBV7-2 and TRBJ2-7, is GAGVSQSPSNKVTEKGKDVELRCDPISGHTALYWYRQSLGQGLEFLIYFQGNSAPDKSGLPSDRFSAERTGGSVSTLTIQRTQQEDSAVYLCASSSKGQGSFEQYFGPGTRLTVT.

J is TRBJ2-1 and V is TRBV14; 8 positions match TRBD2. The V gene's germline CDR1 is SGHDN and CDR2 FVKESK. The CDR3 has 17 residues. V dropped 2 bases and J dropped 3; count of bases not matched to a gene: 9. CDR3: CASSQSLLAGLYNEQFF. CDR3 DNA sequence: TGTGCCAGCAGCCAATCCCTTCTAGCGGGTCTCTACAATGAGCAGTTCTTC.

The CDR3 sequence: CASSSRTGRYEQYF. The DNA of the CDR3 is TGTGCCAGTAGTTCGAGGACAGGCCGATACGAGCAGTACTTC. The chain carries TRBV19 and TRBJ2-7; TRBD1 matches 7 bases. This CDR3 comprises 14 residues. V gave up 5 bases and J gave up 4 bases; unmatched junction bases: 8. Germline lookup yields CDR1 LNHDA and CDR2 SQIVND (reference sequence).

This CDR3 is CSVEADYNEQFF. CDR3 bases: TGCAGCGTTGAGGCAGACTACAATGAGCAGTTCTTC. The gene calls are TRBV29-1 and TRBJ2-1; D is uncertain. The CDR3 has 12 amino acids. The germline V gene has CDR1 SQVTM and CDR2 ANQGSEA. Trimming took off 3 bases at V and 3 bases at J, with 6 bases between the two ends.

V gene TRBV10-3 combines with J gene TRBJ2-1, with 7 positions matching TRBD1. There are 13 residues in the CDR3. Losses at the gene ends were 4 bases for V and 7 bases for J; bases not matched to a gene: 4. The germline V gene has CDR1 ENHRY and CDR2 SYGVKD. The CDR3 sequence is CAISGQGGNEQFF. The CDR3 DNA follows: TGTGCCATCAGTGGACAGGGTGGGAATGAGCAGTTCTTC.